This T cell receptor beta chain was recorded in a study of Ad26.COV2.S vaccination and SARS-CoV-2 variants. Overall study: The trial was COV1001 and the donor's arm was Ad26.COV2.S. Each vaccinee took Ad26.COV2.S intramuscularly, once or twice 56 days apart.

Regarding treatment: some 19 received Ad26.COV2.S at low or high dose, single or two shots; 5 received placebo; per-sample allocation not given. Each sample was drawn 63 days after the first injection (of vaccine or placebo). This person who donated was an adult of 18-55 years in Boston. Expression of Wuhan-strain SARS-CoV-2 spike came from the Ad26 vector that formed the vaccine. Using immunoSEQ multiplex PCR, the repertoire was profiled, and TCRdb retains in-frame clones only, with some absent. The sample lists around 450,000 clones; less than 95% were seen once. The V end lost 4 bases, the J end lost 1 base, and 7 bases lay between the germline ends. The germline V gene encodes CDR1 SEHNR and CDR2 FQNEAQ (reference sequence). CDR3 length: 14 residues.

The V and J genes are TRBV7-9 and TRBJ2-2; D possibly corresponds to TRBD1 (6 bases). The input for sequencing was peripheral blood, taken in a trial of Ad26.COV2.S vaccine versus placebo. The clonotype was recovered from a person aged 18 to 65 who received the Ad26.COV2.S COVID-19 vaccine or a placebo. The DNA for the CDR3 is TGTGCCAGCAGCTCCAGGGGGAACACCGGGGAGCTGTTTTTT. Its protein is CASSSRGNTGELFF.